This T cell receptor (beta chain) is drawn from a study of T cell changes during pregnancy in multiple sclerosis. TCRdb's copy holds only in-frame clones and misses some; the assay was immunoSEQ multiplex PCR. The data show about 75,000 clones, more than 70% seen once. This CDR3 has 13 amino acids. This sequence joins TRBV21-1 and TRBJ1-5; the table's D call, TRBD1, was not checked against the DNA. TRBV21-1 is tagged as a pseudogene. The sequence came from a female donor in good health, enrolled as a control in a pregnancy study. The input for sequencing was peripheral blood, taken in the first trimester of pregnancy. CDR3 residues: CASSRDRGKPQHF. CDR3 coding DNA: TGTGCCAGCAGCCGGGACAGAGGGAAGCCCCAGCATTTT.